These 31 T cell receptor beta chains originate from one sample sequenced in a study of identical twins' blood T cells. MiXCR, applied by TCRdb to the 5' RACE reads, yields one record per CDR3 protein. Of 300,000 to 400,000 distinct CDR3 sequences listed, over 25% are singletons. The sample consisted of PBMCs. All receptors derive from a woman aged 18 to 50 in good health.

The rearrangement uses TRBV20-1 and TRBJ2-3, with TRBD2 matching 9 bases. The CDR3 sequence is 16 residues long. V shed 3 bases and J 4 bases; nucleotides not matched to a gene: 11. The germline V gene has CDR1 DFQATT and CDR2 SNEGSKA (reference sequence). The CDR3 loop reads CSASSLIAGEADTQYF. For the CDR3, the DNA is TGCAGTGCTAGCTCGCTCATAGCGGGGGAGGCAGATACGCAGTATTTT.

The V and J genes are TRBV5-1 and TRBJ2-1; tentative D call: TRBD1 (6 bases). The V end was cut by 4 bases, the J end by 5 bases, with 10 bases between. CDR1 SGHRS and CDR2 YFSETQ come from the germline V gene. This CDR3 is built from 13 residues. CDR3 sequence (DNA): TGCGCCAGCAGCACGGACAGACACAATGAGCAGTTCTTC. Protein product: CASSTDRHNEQFF. The variable domain in full, completed from reference TRBV5-1 and TRBJ2-1, reads KAGVTQTPRYLIKTRGQQVTLSCSPISGHRSVSWYQQTPGQGLQFLFEYFSETQRNKGNFPGRFSGRQFSNSRSEMNVSTLELGDSALYLCASSTDRHNEQFFGPGTRLTVL.

This clonotype was counted a few times. The J gene is TRBJ1-1, the V gene TRBV7-2; D remains unclear. This CDR3 contains 11 residues. Trimming took 5 bases from V and 10 from J, leaving 11 bases between them. In germline, CDR1 is SGHTA, CDR2 FQGNSA. Here the CDR3 reads CASSPDRVAFF. The CDR3 DNA reads TGTGCCAGCAGCCCAGACCGTGTAGCTTTCTTT.

As regards this clonotype: This sequence may be a read error, since a much larger clone differs from it by one base. The chain joins TRBV6-5 to TRBJ1-6; the D gene is possibly TRBD1 (5 bases). Germline CDR1 and CDR2: MNHEY and SVGAGI. The CDR3 has 15 residues. Trimming shortened V by 6 bases and J by 6 bases, and 15 bases separated the two germline ends. This CDR3 is CASRHPVGANSPLHF. The CDR3 DNA reads TGTGCCAGCAGGCATCCGGTCGGGGCTAATTCACCCCTCCACTTT.

This chain joins TRBV20-1 and TRBJ2-7, with D perhaps matching TRBD1 or TRBD2 (5 bases each). The CDR3 contains 14 residues. Germline CDR1 is DFQATT and CDR2 is SNEGSKA (reference sequence). Trimming took off 6 bases at V and 3 bases at J, with 18 bases between the two ends. The CDR3 here is CSARKGPDVYEQYF. CDR3 bases: TGCAGTGCGAGGAAGGGACCCGACGTCTACGAGCAGTACTTC.

The chain carries TRBV9 and TRBJ2-2; no definite D call. V was shortened by 0 bases and J by 8 bases, with 17 bases between the two germline ends. Per the germline V gene, CDR1 is SGDLS and CDR2 is YYNGEE. CDR3 size: 16 residues. CDR3 loop: CASSVGNVAEPGELFF. In DNA form, the CDR3 reads TGTGCCAGCAGCGTAGGGAACGTGGCGGAACCAGGGGAGCTGTTTTTT.

In its sample, this clonotype was seen many times. The chain is built from TRBV10-3 and TRBJ1-2; no reliable D call. The CDR3 totals 16 residues. Germline V gene data show CDR1 as ENHRY and CDR2 as SYGVKD. V was cut by 4 bases and J by 2 bases, with 17 bases left in between. CDR3 sequence: CAISGGSPALNYGYTF. The CDR3 nucleotides are TGTGCCATCAGTGGCGGTTCACCAGCATTAAACTATGGCTACACCTTC.

As for this clonotype: At one boundary the junction diverges from the germline segment, which might be a read error. V is TRBV25-1 and J is TRBJ1-1, with TRBD1 matching over 7 bases. The germline V gene has CDR1 MGHDK and CDR2 SYGVNS. CDR3 length: 12 residues. CDR3 coding DNA: TGTGCCAGCGTAAGACAGGGCACTGAAGCTTTCTTC. Translating gives CASVRQGTEAFF.

The chain recombines TRBV7-9 with TRBJ1-2; no reliable D call. The CDR3 is made up of 14 amino acids. The ends were cut back, 4 bases at V and 3 bases at J, with 12 bases in the middle. Germline lookup yields CDR1 SEHNR and CDR2 FQNEAQ (reference sequence). DNA for the CDR3: TGTGCCAGCAGCTCTCGCCCTACCCACTATGGCTACACCTTC. It specifies CASSSRPTHYGYTF.

The V and J genes are TRBV12-5 and TRBJ1-1; perhaps TRBD1 as D (5 bases). V was shortened by 8 bases and J by 6 bases, with 13 bases between the two germline ends. The CDR3 spans 12 residues. Looked up from germline, CDR1 is LGHNT and CDR2 is FRNRAP. The CDR3 here is CASRILGAEAFF. The CDR3, as DNA: TGTGCTAGTAGGATACTGGGGGCTGAAGCTTTCTTT.

The rearrangement links TRBV19 to TRBJ1-3; the D gene is possibly TRBD1 (5 bases). The CDR3 covers 13 residues. CDR1 LNHDA and CDR2 SQIVND come from the germline V gene (reference sequence). V lost 3 bases, J lost 11 bases, and 14 bases lay in between. CDR3 DNA: TGTGCCAGTAGTATGGGGGGAGCCTTCCCCATATATTTT. Protein sequence: CASSMGGAFPIYF.

To note about this clonotype: A clone one base away is much larger, so this may be a read error. This chain connects TRBV5-1 to TRBJ2-3; perhaps TRBD1 as D (5 bases). Germline V gene data show CDR1 as SGHRS and CDR2 as YFSETQ. The CDR3 runs to 15 residues. The CDR3: CAGSLIGHSTDTQYF. CDR3 sequence (DNA): TGCGCCGGCAGCTTGATTGGACATAGCACAGATACGCAGTATTTT.

The genes are TRBV28 and TRBJ1-5, with TRBD1 matching over 8 bases. This CDR3 contains 15 residues. The J segment lost 6 bases and the V segment lost 5 bases, leaving 9 bases of the junction unmatched. Germline CDR1 and CDR2: MDHEN and SYDVKM. DNA of the CDR3: TGTGCCAGCAGTCCGGAACAGGGGGACGTTCAGCCCCAGCATTTT. Its protein is CASSPEQGDVQPQHF. Together with reference TRBV28 and TRBJ1-5, the CDR3 gives the full variable domain: DVKVTQSSRYLVKRTGEKVFLECVQDMDHENMFWYRQDPGLGLRLIYFSYDVKMKEKGDIPEGYSVSREKKERFSLILESASTNQTSMYLCASSPEQGDVQPQHFGDGTRLSIL.

The chain couples TRBV3-1 to TRBJ1-1; tentatively, D is TRBD1 (5 bases). From germline, CDR1 is LGHDT and CDR2 YNNKEL (reference sequence). The V and J ends lost 4 bases and 1 base respectively, with 13 bases between them. CDR3 size: 15 residues. The CDR3 sequence: CASSPPGLPNTEAFF. The DNA of the CDR3 is TGTGCCAGCAGCCCACCGGGACTCCCGAACACTGAAGCTTTCTTT. The variable domain in full, with the rest retrieved from reference TRBV3-1 and TRBJ1-1, is DTAVSQTPKYLVTQMGNDKSIKCEQNLGHDTMYWYKQDSKKFLKIMFSYNNKELIINETVPNRFSPKSPDKAHLNLHINSLELGDSAVYFCASSPPGLPNTEAFFGQGTRLTVV.

This clonotype was found a few times. V usage is TRBV7-9 and J usage is TRBJ1-1; D gene unclear. This CDR3 contains 16 residues. Germline CDR1 is SEHNR and CDR2 is FQNEAQ (reference sequence). V lost 5 bases to trimming and J lost 0 bases, with 16 bases between them. Written as DNA, the CDR3 is TGTGCCAGCAGCCCTAGCTTTACCACTGTGAACACTGAAGCTTTCTTT. Translating it yields CASSPSFTTVNTEAFF.

The J gene is TRBJ2-5, the V gene TRBV21-1. TRBV21-1 is termed a pseudogene. The CDR3 totals 16 residues. CDR3 DNA: TGTGCCAGCAGCAAAGGGCAGGGAAGGGACCAAGAGACCCAGTACTTC. Encoded protein: CASSKGQGRDQETQYF.

V usage is TRBV7-9 and J usage is TRBJ1-1; possible D gene TRBD1, 5 bases. Germline CDR1 SEHNR, CDR2 FQNEAQ (reference sequence). Trimming stripped 2 bases from V and 2 bases from J, with 9 bases between. This CDR3 has 14 amino acids. The CDR3 region is CASSLWDGNTEAFF. Here the CDR3 DNA reads TGTGCCAGCAGCTTATGGGACGGCAACACTGAAGCTTTCTTT. The whole variable domain, remainder taken from reference TRBV7-9 and TRBJ1-1, is DTGVSQNPRHKITKRGQNVTFRCDPISEHNRLYWYRQTLGQGPEFLTYFQNEAQLEKSRLLSDRFSAERPKGSFSTLEIQRTEQGDSAMYLCASSLWDGNTEAFFGQGTRLTVV.

The rearrangement uses TRBV20-1 and TRBJ2-1; 11 nucleotides align to TRBD2. With 3 bases clipped from V and 2 bases from J, the junction kept 3 bases outside the gene matches. The CDR3 is 15 amino acids. Germline CDR1 DFQATT, CDR2 SNEGSKA (reference sequence). CDR3 in DNA: TGCAGTGCTAGGGGACTAGCGGAGGCCTACAATGAGCAGTTCTTC. This sequence encodes CSARGLAEAYNEQFF.

The chain combines TRBV10-3 with TRBJ2-1, with no clear D. The CDR3 is 15 residues long. The V gene's germline CDR1 is ENHRY and CDR2 SYGVKD. V lost 5 bases and J 6 bases, leaving 17 bases between the germline ends. CDR3 DNA: TGTGCCATCAGTTCCTCACACGACTCCCGCAATGAGCAGTTCTTC. It translates to CAISSSHDSRNEQFF.

The chain carries TRBV20-1 and TRBJ1-5, with TRBD1 as a possible D gene (5 bases). Trimming left V 6 bases short and J 4 bases short, with 16 bases between. The CDR3 spans 14 residues. Germline lookup yields CDR1 DFQATT and CDR2 SNEGSKA (reference sequence). CDR3 bases: TGCAGTGCCCCTCGTAGGGGTTGGAATCAGCCCCAGCATTTT. It codes for CSAPRRGWNQPQHF.

This sequence joins TRBV18 and TRBJ1-5; tentative D call: TRBD1 (5 bases). V was pared by 3 bases and J by 4 bases, with 7 bases between. CDR1 and CDR2 from the germline V gene are KGHSH and LQKENI. This CDR3 spans 13 amino acids. The CDR3 reads CASSPSGNQPQHF. CDR3 coding DNA: TGTGCCAGCTCACCCTCAGGGAATCAGCCCCAGCATTTT. Variable domain in full (rest from reference TRBV18 and TRBJ1-5): NAGVMQNPRHLVRRRGQEARLRCSPMKGHSHVYWYRQLPEEGLKFMVYLQKENIIDESGMPKERFSAEFPKEGPSILRIQQVVRGDSAAYFCASSPSGNQPQHFGDGTRLSIL.

The chain recombines TRBV5-6 with TRBJ2-3; D is unclear. Trimming took 1 base from V and 5 from J, leaving 14 bases between them. Germline CDR1 SGHDT, CDR2 YYEEEE. CDR3 length: 15 amino acids. CDR3 in DNA: TGTGCCAGCAGCTTGTTCGGATCGGAGAAAGATACGCAGTATTTT. This encodes CASSLFGSEKDTQYF.

This rearrangement joins TRBV12-3 or TRBV12-4 to TRBJ2-3, with D uncertain. This CDR3 contains 16 residues. V lost 4 bases, J lost 0 bases, and 14 bases lay in between. CDR3 sequence: CASSSFGRLSTDTQYF. For the CDR3, the DNA is TGTGCCAGCAGTTCGTTCGGACGGCTAAGCACAGATACGCAGTATTTT.

The rearrangement joins TRBV5-1 to TRBJ1-1; the D is unclear. V lost 1 base and J lost 5, with 12 bases in between. Germline V gene data show CDR1 as SGHRS and CDR2 as YFSETQ. CDR3 length: 14 amino acids. CDR3 in DNA: TGCGCCAGCAGCTTGAACCGGGCTGGGACTGAAGCTTTCTTT. Encoded protein: CASSLNRAGTEAFF. Full variable domain (outside the CDR3, taken from reference TRBV5-1 and TRBJ1-1): KAGVTQTPRYLIKTRGQQVTLSCSPISGHRSVSWYQQTPGQGLQFLFEYFSETQRNKGNFPGRFSGRQFSNSRSEMNVSTLELGDSALYLCASSLNRAGTEAFFGQGTRLTVV.

This clonotype came up a few times. The chain has TRBV11-2 and TRBJ2-1; 7 nucleotides match TRBD2. The CDR3 spans 15 residues. After removal of 1 base from V and 5 bases from J, the junction contained 5 bases not matched to a gene. In germline, CDR1 is SGHAT, CDR2 FQNNGV. The CDR3 nucleotides read TGTGCCAGCAGCTTAGGGGCTAGCGGAAACAATGAGCAGTTCTTC. Amino acids: CASSLGASGNNEQFF.

This chain uses TRBV5-6 with TRBJ1-1, with 7 positions matching TRBD1. Germline V CDR1 and CDR2: SGHDT, YYEEEE. Losses at the gene ends were 3 bases for V and 5 bases for J; bases not matched to a gene: 13. The CDR3 runs to 16 residues. CDR3 sequence reads: CASSSHLDRERTEAFF. The CDR3 region has the DNA TGTGCCAGCAGCTCACACCTTGACAGGGAGCGTACTGAAGCTTTCTTT.

Points on this clonotype: Germline is not matched at one junction end, which may reflect a read error. V is TRBV5-1 and J is TRBJ1-1, with D tentatively TRBD1 (5 bases). This CDR3 spans 13 amino acids. In germline, CDR1 is SGHRS, CDR2 YFSETQ. CDR3: CACSGGGFTEAFF. CDR3 sequence (DNA): TGCGCCTGCAGCGGTGGGGGTTTCACTGAAGCTTTCTTT.

This clonotype was seen more than once but under ten times. The chain carries TRBV13 and TRBJ2-1; D is possibly TRBD2 (6 bases). Germline values: CDR1 PRHDT, CDR2 FYEKMQ (reference sequence). V was pared by 3 bases and J by 4 bases, with 19 bases between. The length of the CDR3 is 17 residues. The CDR3 loop is CASSFREFAFGYNEQFF. DNA of the CDR3: TGTGCCAGCAGCTTTCGGGAGTTTGCTTTCGGTTACAATGAGCAGTTCTTC.

The chain uses TRBV4-1 and TRBJ2-1; 9 bases match TRBD1. The CDR3 is made up of 16 amino acids. Germline V gene sequence: CDR1 MGHRA, CDR2 YSYEKL. Trimming cost V 3 bases and J 7 bases; bases outside gene matches: 10. CDR3 region: CASSHPRDRARNEQFF. The CDR3 bases are TGCGCCAGCAGCCACCCCCGGGACAGGGCCCGAAATGAGCAGTTCTTC.

This clonotype came up a few times. The chain couples TRBV20-1 to TRBJ2-1; D remains ambiguous. The CDR3 length is 15 residues. The germline V and J ends were trimmed by 5 bases and 3 bases, with 17 bases remaining between them. Germline V gene sequence: CDR1 DFQATT, CDR2 SNEGSKA (reference sequence). CDR3 nucleotides: TGCAGTGCTTATCCGAGCCAGCGCTTCTACAATGAGCAGTTCTTC. Amino acids: CSAYPSQRFYNEQFF.

This clonotype was picked up a small number of times. The chain employs TRBV6-5 and TRBJ1-2; D gene ambiguous. Trimming pared 2 bases from V and 6 bases from J, leaving 13 bases between. The CDR3 length is 14 residues. Germline CDR1 reads MNHEY; CDR2 reads SVGAGI. CDR3 DNA: TGTGCCAGCAGTTACCTTGCCCATCGGAATGGCTACACCTTC. This codes for CASSYLAHRNGYTF.